Each of the 16 T cell receptor beta chains below was sequenced from the same sample in a study of cytomegalovirus exposure and HLA in healthy donors. Amplification used 60 Vbeta primers and 13 Jbeta primers. Assay used: immunoSEQ multiplex PCR; TCRdb lists only in-frame clones, some missing. This sample has fewer than 200,000 clones, with approximately 80% found just once. Sequences were obtained from PBMCs. The receptors were gathered from a female donor in good health and CMV-seronegative.

Points on this clone: The junction departs from the called germline gene at one end, perhaps through a read error. V and J are TRBV5-6 and TRBJ2-4, with 7 bases that match TRBD2. CDR3 length equals 15 residues. Germline CDR1 and CDR2: SGHDT and YYEEEE. The CDR3 DNA reads TGTGCCAGCAGCTTGGCCCCAGGGCGGGGGAACAGTCAGTACTTC. It encodes CASSLAPGRGNSQYF.

The count of this clone is one. The genes are TRBV6-5 and TRBJ1-2; D is undetermined. From germline, CDR1 is MNHEY and CDR2 SVGAGI. The germline V and J ends were trimmed by 2 bases and 4 bases, with 14 bases remaining between them. CDR3 size: 15 residues. DNA of the CDR3: TGTGCCAGCAGTTACGGCGCAGGACTAATCTATGGCTACACCTTC. It is translated as CASSYGAGLIYGYTF.

The CDR3 protein is CASSIGLAGAPGELFF. CDR3 sequence (DNA): TGTGCCAGTAGTATAGGTCTAGCGGGAGCCCCCGGGGAGCTGTTTTTT. This chain links TRBV19 with TRBJ2-2; 10 bases are a match to TRBD2. This CDR3 spans 16 amino acids. The germline V gene has CDR1 LNHDA and CDR2 SQIVND (reference sequence). J was trimmed by 6 bases and V by 1 base; bases with no gene match: 5.

This clone was recorded a few times. The V gene is TRBV25-1, the J gene TRBJ1-2; TRBD1 aligns across 9 bases. The CDR3 length is 15 residues. The germline V gene encodes CDR1 MGHDK and CDR2 SYGVNS. V lost 4 bases, J lost 2 bases, and 5 bases stayed unmatched. In DNA form, the CDR3 reads TGTGCCAGCAGTGCTTCGGGACAGGGCAACTATGGCTACACCTTC. Its protein product is CASSASGQGNYGYTF.

This chain joins TRBV18 and TRBJ2-2; 9 bases agree with TRBD1. CDR1 and CDR2 from the germline V gene are KGHSH and LQKENI. This CDR3 is 16 amino acids long. The V and J ends lost 5 bases and 6 bases, in that order; junction bases with no gene match: 10. CDR3 nucleotides: TGTGCCAGCTCAGCAAAACAGGGGGCGCGTTCCGGGGAGCTGTTTTTT. Protein sequence: CASSAKQGARSGELFF.

This clone was detected ten times or more. This rearrangement joins TRBV27 to TRBJ2-7; 10 nucleotides agree with TRBD2. The CDR3 extends over 15 amino acids. The trim removed 5 bases at V and 3 bases at J, leaving 7 bases unmatched. The germline CDR1 and CDR2 sequences are MNHEY and SMNVEV (reference sequence). The CDR3 region is CASSGRTSGIYEQYF. The CDR3 DNA is TGTGCCAGCAGTGGGAGGACTAGCGGAATCTACGAGCAGTACTTC.

This clone occurred once. An end of the junction does not agree with germline; a read error may underlie this. CDR3 sequence (DNA): TGTGCCAGCGGCTTGGTGATCTCGGTGGCGGGGAACACTGAAGCTTTCTTT. Translation: CASGLVISVAGNTEAFF. The chain combines TRBV7-8 with TRBJ1-1; D unclear. CDR3 size: 17 residues. The germline CDR1 and CDR2 sequences are SGHVS and FQNEAQ. Drawing the rest from reference TRBV7-8 and TRBJ1-1, the complete variable domain is GAGVSQSPRYKVAKRGQDVALRCDPISGHVSLFWYQQALGQGPEFLTYFQNEAQLDKSGLPSDRFFAERPEGSVSTLKIQRTQQEDSAVYLCASGLVISVAGNTEAFFGQGTRLTVV.

The V call is TRBV19, the J call TRBJ2-5; possibly TRBD2 for D (5 bases). The CDR3 runs 13 residues. The V and J ends lost 7 bases and 5 bases respectively, with 14 bases between them. CDR1 is LNHDA and CDR2 is SQIVND in the germline V gene (reference sequence). CDR3 in amino acids: CASKPASWETQYF. CDR3 DNA sequence: TGTGCCAGTAAACCGGCTAGCTGGGAGACCCAGTACTTC. Full variable domain (remainder filled in from reference TRBV19 and TRBJ2-5): DGGITQSPKYLFRKEGQNVTLSCEQNLNHDAMYWYRQDPGQGLRLIYYSQIVNDFQKGDIAEGYSVSREKKESFPLTVTSAQKNPTAFYLCASKPASWETQYFGPGTRLLVL.

The chain has TRBV7-8 and TRBJ2-5; TRBD2 aligns across 11 bases. Looked up from germline, CDR1 is SGHVS and CDR2 is FQNEAQ. The ends lost 5 bases at V and 10 bases at J; junction bases unmatched: 12. The CDR3 is 15 amino acids. In DNA form, the CDR3 reads TGTGCCAGCAGCCTCGAGCTGACTAGCGGGAAAAGCCAGTACTTC. This sequence encodes CASSLELTSGKSQYF.

A word on this clone: The junction differs from germline at one of its ends, possibly a read error. This chain uses TRBV5-6 with TRBJ2-6; a possible D gene is TRBD1 (5 bases). Germline-derived CDR1 and CDR2 are SGHDT and YYEEEE. This CDR3 region has 15 residues. The CDR3 is CASSRRGSGANGLTF. The CDR3 DNA is TGTGCCAGCAGCCGCAGAGGATCTGGGGCCAACGGCCTGACTTTC.

CDR3 sequence (DNA): TGTGCCAGCTCACCAAAAAAGACAGAAAATCAGCCCCAGCATTTT. Protein product: CASSPKKTENQPQHF. The rearrangement uses TRBV18 and TRBJ1-5, with a weak D call TRBD1 (5 bases). Trimming left V 2 bases short and J 4 bases short, with 12 bases between. This CDR3 contains 15 residues. The germline CDR1 and CDR2 sequences are KGHSH and LQKENI.

The chain combines TRBV10-3 with TRBJ1-1; no clear D gene. The CDR3 has 16 amino acids. Trimming shortened V by 0 bases and J by 1 base, and 12 bases separated the two germline ends. Per the germline V gene, CDR1 is ENHRY and CDR2 is SYGVKD. Written as DNA, the CDR3 is TGTGCCATCAGTGAGTCGGTTCACTTAGAGAACACTGAAGCTTTCTTT. Protein: CAISESVHLENTEAFF.

This chain uses TRBV9 with TRBJ1-1, with TRBD1 matching over 7 bases. Germline V gives CDR1 SGDLS, CDR2 YYNGEE. The CDR3 length is 13 residues. J was trimmed by 4 bases and V by 2 bases; bases with no gene match: 2. The chain's CDR3 is CASSVSGGTEAFF. For the CDR3, the DNA is TGTGCCAGCAGCGTCTCAGGGGGCACTGAAGCTTTCTTT.

This sequence joins TRBV15 and TRBJ1-2; perhaps TRBD1 as D (6 bases). V dropped 10 bases and J dropped 12 bases, with 21 bases sitting between them. The CDR3 is 12 residues long. From germline, CDR1 is LNHNV and CDR2 YYDKDF (reference sequence). Written as DNA, the CDR3 is TGTGCCATCGGTCAGATGGGGGCGCGACACACCTTC. Translating it yields CAIGQMGARHTF. Variable domain in full (rest from reference TRBV15 and TRBJ1-2): DAMVIQNPRYQVTQFGKPVTLSCSQTLNHNVMYWYQQKSSQAPKLLFHYYDKDFNNEADTPDNFQSRRPNTSFCFLDIRSPGLGDTAMYLCAIGQMGARHTFGSGTRLTVV.

The chain uses TRBV7-3 and TRBJ2-7; maybe TRBD1 (6 bases). This CDR3 region has 11 residues. Germline V CDR1 and CDR2: SGHTA, FQGTGA. Trimming left V 5 bases short and J 13 bases short, with 15 bases between. CDR3 in amino acids: CASSGGMGEYF. The CDR3 nucleotides read TGTGCCAGCAGCGGGGGCATGGGGGAATACTTC.

V usage is TRBV4-3 and J usage is TRBJ2-6, with D uncertain. CDR3 length: 15 residues. The ends were cut back, 2 bases at V and 0 bases at J, with 5 bases in the middle. CDR1 is LGHNA, CDR2 YSLEER, per germline. CDR3 nucleotide sequence: TGCGCCAGCAGCCAAAAGCCCTCTGGGGCCAACGTCCTGACTTTC. Protein: CASSQKPSGANVLTF.